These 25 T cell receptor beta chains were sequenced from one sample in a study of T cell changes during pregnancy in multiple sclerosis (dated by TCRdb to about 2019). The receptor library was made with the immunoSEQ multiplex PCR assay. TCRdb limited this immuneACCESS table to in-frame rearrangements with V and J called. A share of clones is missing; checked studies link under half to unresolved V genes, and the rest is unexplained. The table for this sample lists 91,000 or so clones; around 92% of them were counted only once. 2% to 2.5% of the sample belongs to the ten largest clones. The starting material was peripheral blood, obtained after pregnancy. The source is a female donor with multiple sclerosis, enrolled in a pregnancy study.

The CDR3 protein is CASSFRDRNPRGTQYF. In DNA form, the CDR3 reads TGTGCCAGCAGCTTTCGGGACAGGAACCCTCGGGGTACGCAGTATTTT. The chain recombines TRBV5-8 with TRBJ2-3; TRBD1 matches at 8 bases. V lost 2 bases to trimming and J lost 8 bases; unmatched junction nucleotides: 13. The CDR3 is 16 residues long. The germline V gene has CDR1 SGHTS and CDR2 YDEGEE.

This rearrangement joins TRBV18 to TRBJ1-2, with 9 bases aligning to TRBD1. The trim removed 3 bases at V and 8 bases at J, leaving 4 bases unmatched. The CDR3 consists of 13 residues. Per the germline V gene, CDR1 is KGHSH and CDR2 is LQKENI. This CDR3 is CASSPRTGEGYTF. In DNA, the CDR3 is TGTGCCAGCTCACCCCGGACAGGGGAGGGCTACACCTTC.

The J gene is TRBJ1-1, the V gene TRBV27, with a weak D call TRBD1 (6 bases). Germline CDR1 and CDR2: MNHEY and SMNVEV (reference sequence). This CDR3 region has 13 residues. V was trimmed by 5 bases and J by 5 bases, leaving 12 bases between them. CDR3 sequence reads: CASSAARGTEAFF. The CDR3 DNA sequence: TGTGCCAGCAGTGCCGCTAGGGGGACTGAAGCTTTCTTT.

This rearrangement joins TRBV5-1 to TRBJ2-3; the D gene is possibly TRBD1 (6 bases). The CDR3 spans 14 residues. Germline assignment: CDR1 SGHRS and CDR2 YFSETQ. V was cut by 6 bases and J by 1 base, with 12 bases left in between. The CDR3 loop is CASTRGGRTDTQYF. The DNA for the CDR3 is TGCGCCAGCACCCGAGGGGGTCGCACAGATACGCAGTATTTT.

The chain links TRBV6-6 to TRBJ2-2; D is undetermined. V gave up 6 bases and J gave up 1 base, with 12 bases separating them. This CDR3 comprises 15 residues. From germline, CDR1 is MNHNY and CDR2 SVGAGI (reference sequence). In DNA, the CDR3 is TGTGCCAGCAGCCCACTCGACTGGAACACCGGGGAGCTGTTTTTT. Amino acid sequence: CASSPLDWNTGELFF.

The CDR3 DNA reads as TGTGCCAGCAGCTTAGAAAGGGGGCCAGGCACCGGGGAGCTGTTTTTT. Translating gives CASSLERGPGTGELFF. The rearrangement joins TRBV11-3 to TRBJ2-2, with 7 bases lining up with TRBD1. The CDR3 spans 16 residues. The germline gives CDR1 SGHNT, CDR2 YENEEA. J was trimmed by 4 bases and V by 0 bases; bases with no gene match: 5.

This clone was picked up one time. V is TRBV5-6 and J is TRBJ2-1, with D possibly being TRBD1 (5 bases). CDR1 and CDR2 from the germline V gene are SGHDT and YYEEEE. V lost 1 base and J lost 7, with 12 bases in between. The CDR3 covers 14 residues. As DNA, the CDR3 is TGTGCCAGCAGCTTGAGTGGGGCTCCAAATGAGCAGTTCTTC. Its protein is CASSLSGAPNEQFF.

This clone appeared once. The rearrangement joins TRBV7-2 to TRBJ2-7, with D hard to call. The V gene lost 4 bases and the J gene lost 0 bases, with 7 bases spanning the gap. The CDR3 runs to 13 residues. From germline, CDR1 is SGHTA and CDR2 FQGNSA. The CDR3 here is CASSYGSSYEQYF. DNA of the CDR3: TGTGCCAGCAGCTACGGTAGCTCCTACGAGCAGTACTTC.

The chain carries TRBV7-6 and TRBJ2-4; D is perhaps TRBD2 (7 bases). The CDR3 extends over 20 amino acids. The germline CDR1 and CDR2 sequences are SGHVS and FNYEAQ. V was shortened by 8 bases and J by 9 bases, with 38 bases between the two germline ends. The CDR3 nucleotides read TGTGCCAGCTCTCTCGTCGGATCTGGCGGGGGCGTCCCTAGAGAAGTCATTCAGTACTTC. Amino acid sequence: CASSLVGSGGGVPREVIQYF.

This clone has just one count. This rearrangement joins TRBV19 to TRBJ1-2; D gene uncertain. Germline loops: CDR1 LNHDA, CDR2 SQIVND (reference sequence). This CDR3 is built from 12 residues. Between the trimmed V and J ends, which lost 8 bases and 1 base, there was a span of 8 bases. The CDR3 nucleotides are TGTGCCAGTTCTTCCTATAACTATGGCTACACCTTC. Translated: CASSSYNYGYTF. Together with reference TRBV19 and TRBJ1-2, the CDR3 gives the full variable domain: DGGITQSPKYLFRKEGQNVTLSCEQNLNHDAMYWYRQDPGQGLRLIYYSQIVNDFQKGDIAEGYSVSREKKESFPLTVTSAQKNPTAFYLCASSSYNYGYTFGSGTRLTVV.

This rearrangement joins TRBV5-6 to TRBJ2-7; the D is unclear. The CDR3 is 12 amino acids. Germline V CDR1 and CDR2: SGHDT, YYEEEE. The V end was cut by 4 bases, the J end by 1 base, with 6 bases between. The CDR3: CASSGSSYEQYF. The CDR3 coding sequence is TGTGCCAGCAGCGGCAGTTCCTACGAGCAGTACTTC.

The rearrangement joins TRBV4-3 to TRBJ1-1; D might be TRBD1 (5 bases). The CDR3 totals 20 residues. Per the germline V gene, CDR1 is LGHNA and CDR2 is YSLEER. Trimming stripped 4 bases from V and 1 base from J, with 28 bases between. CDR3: CASSRGWWQGEFIGNTEAFF. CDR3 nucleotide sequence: TGCGCCAGCAGCCGAGGATGGTGGCAGGGTGAGTTTATTGGGAACACTGAAGCTTTCTTT.

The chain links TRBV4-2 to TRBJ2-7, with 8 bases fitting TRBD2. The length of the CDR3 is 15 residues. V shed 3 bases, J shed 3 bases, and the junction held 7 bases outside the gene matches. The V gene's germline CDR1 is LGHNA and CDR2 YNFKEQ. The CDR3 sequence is CASSQTSALYYEQYF. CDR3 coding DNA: TGTGCCAGCAGCCAGACTAGCGCATTATACTACGAGCAGTACTTC.

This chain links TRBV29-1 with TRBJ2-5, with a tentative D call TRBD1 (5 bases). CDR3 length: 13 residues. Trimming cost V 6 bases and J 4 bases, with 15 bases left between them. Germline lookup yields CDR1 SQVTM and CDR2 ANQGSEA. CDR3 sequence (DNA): TGCAGCGTGGGGCTTTCTATTTCAGAGACCCAGTACTTC. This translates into CSVGLSISETQYF.

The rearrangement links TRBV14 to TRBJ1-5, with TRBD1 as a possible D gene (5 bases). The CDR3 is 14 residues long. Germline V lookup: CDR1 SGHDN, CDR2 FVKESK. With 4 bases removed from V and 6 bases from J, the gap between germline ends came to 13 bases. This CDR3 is CASSLGGGSQPQHF. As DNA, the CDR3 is TGTGCCAGCAGCCTTGGGGGGGGAAGTCAGCCCCAGCATTTT.

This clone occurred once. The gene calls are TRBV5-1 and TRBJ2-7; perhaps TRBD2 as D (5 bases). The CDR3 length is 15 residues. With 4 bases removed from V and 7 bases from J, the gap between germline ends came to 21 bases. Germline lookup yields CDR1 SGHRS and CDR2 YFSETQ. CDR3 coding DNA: TGCGCCAGCAGCGAGGGCAGGACTCAGATGGAAGAGCAGTACTTC. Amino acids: CASSEGRTQMEEQYF.

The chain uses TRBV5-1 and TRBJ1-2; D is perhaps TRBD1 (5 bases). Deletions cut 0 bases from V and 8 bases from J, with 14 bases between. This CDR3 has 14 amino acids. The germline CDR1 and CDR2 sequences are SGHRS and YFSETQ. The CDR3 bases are TGCGCCAGCAGCTTGGAGCGGGGCGTCTCGGGCTACACCTTC. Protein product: CASSLERGVSGYTF.

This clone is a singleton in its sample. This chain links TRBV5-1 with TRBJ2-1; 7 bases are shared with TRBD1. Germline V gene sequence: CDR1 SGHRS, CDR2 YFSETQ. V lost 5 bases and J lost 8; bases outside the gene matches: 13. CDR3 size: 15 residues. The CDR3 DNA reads TGCGCCAGCAGTGAAGGGGGCGGGCCTTGGGATGAGCAGTTCTTC. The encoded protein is CASSEGGGPWDEQFF.

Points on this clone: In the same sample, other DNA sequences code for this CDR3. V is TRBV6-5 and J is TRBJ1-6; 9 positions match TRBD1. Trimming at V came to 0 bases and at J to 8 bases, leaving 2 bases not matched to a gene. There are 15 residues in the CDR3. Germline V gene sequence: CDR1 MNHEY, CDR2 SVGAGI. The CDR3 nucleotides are TGTGCCAGCAGTTACTCCCGGACAGGGGATTCACCCCTCCACTTT. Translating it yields CASSYSRTGDSPLHF.

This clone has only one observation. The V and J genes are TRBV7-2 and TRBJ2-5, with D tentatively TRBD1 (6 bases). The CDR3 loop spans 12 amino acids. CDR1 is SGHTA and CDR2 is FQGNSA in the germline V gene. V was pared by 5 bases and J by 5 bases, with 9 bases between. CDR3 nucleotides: TGTGCCAGCAGCCGAAGGGGGGAGACCCAGTACTTC. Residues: CASSRRGETQYF.

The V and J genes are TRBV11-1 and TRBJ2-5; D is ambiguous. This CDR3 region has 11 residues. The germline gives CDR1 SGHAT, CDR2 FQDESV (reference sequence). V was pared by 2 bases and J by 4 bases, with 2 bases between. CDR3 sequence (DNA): TGTGCCAGCAGCTTACTAGAGACCCAGTACTTC. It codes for CASSLLETQYF.

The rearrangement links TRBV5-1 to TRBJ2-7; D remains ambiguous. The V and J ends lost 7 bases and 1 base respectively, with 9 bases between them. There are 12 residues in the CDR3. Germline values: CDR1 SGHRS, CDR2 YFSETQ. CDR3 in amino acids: CASRSDSYEQYF. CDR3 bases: TGCGCCAGCCGGTCTGATTCCTACGAGCAGTACTTC.

The chain's CDR3 is CASRAGTGGNNEQFF. CDR3 DNA: TGTGCCAGCAGAGCCGGGACAGGGGGAAACAATGAGCAGTTCTTC. The chain is built from TRBV7-2 and TRBJ2-1, with 11 positions matching TRBD1. From germline, CDR1 is SGHTA and CDR2 FQGNSA. V shed 6 bases, J shed 5 bases, and the junction held 6 bases outside the gene matches. This CDR3 has 15 residues.

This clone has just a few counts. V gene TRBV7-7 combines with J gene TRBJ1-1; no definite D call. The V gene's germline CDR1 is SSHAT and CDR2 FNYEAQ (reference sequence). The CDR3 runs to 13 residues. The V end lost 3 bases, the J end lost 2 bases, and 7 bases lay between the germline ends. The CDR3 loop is CASSLAENTEAFF. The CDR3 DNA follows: TGTGCCAGCAGCTTGGCAGAAAACACTGAAGCTTTCTTT. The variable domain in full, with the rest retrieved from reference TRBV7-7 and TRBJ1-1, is GAGVSQSPRYKVTKRGQDVTLRCDPISSHATLYWYQQALGQGPEFLTYFNYEAQPDKSGLPSDRFSAERPEGSISTLTIQRTEQRDSAMYRCASSLAENTEAFFGQGTRLTVV.

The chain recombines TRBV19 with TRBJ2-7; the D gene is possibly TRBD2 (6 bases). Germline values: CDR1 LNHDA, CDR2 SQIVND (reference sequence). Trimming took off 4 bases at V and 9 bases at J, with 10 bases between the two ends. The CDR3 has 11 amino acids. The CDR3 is CASSSGALQYF. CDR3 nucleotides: TGTGCCAGTAGTAGCGGGGCTTTGCAGTACTTC.